These 9 T cell receptor beta chains were all obtained from the same sample, sequenced in a study of OX40 agonist ivuxolimab in advanced cancers. This table comes from immunoSEQ multiplex PCR, and its TCRdb copy is limited to in-frame clones, with some not included. This table holds about 58,000 clones, 70% to 90% found once. Here the sequenced sample was CD4+ or CD8+ T cells sorted from blood, taken in a trial of the OX40 agonist ivuxolimab. These receptors were collected from an adult with an advanced solid tumor such as melanoma, head and neck, liver or kidney cancer.

In DNA, the CDR3 is TGTGCCAGCAGCTTGCACAGGGGGCCTACGAAGCAGTACTTC. Amino acid sequence: CASSLHRGPTKQYF. The chain links TRBV7-2 to TRBJ2-7, with 9 bases identical to TRBD1. Germline assignment: CDR1 SGHTA and CDR2 FQGNSA. There are 14 residues in the CDR3. V shed 3 bases and J 8 bases; nucleotides not matched to a gene: 8.

The gene calls are TRBV2 and TRBJ1-1; the D is unclear. Trimming took off 4 bases at V and 2 bases at J, with 11 bases between the two ends. Germline V gives CDR1 SNHLY, CDR2 FYNNEI. This CDR3 has 14 residues. CDR3 region: CASSGGAANTEAFF. The CDR3 DNA is TGTGCCAGCAGTGGGGGAGCTGCTAACACTGAAGCTTTCTTT.

The chain couples TRBV6-5 to TRBJ1-5; D is unresolved. The CDR3 has 13 amino acids. V lost 0 bases, J lost 7 bases, and 7 bases lay in between. Germline assignment: CDR1 MNHEY and CDR2 SVGAGI. The CDR3 DNA reads as TGTGCCAGCAGTTACTCGATCTGGCAGCCCCAGCATTTT. Translated: CASSYSIWQPQHF.

The CDR3 spells CASSPLYVGGYTF. CDR3 nucleotides: TGCGCCAGCAGTCCGTTGTATGTTGGGGGCTACACCTTC. The rearrangement links TRBV10-2 to TRBJ1-2; D is unclear. Germline V gives CDR1 WSHSY, CDR2 SAAADI. V was cut by 5 bases and J by 8 bases, with 15 bases left in between. The CDR3 extends over 13 amino acids.

The V gene is TRBV4-1, the J gene TRBJ1-5; D possibly corresponds to TRBD1 (6 bases). This CDR3 is built from 16 residues. V was trimmed by 1 base and J by 3 bases, leaving 13 bases between them. Germline V CDR1 and CDR2: MGHRA, YSYEKL. The CDR3 loop reads CASSQGVWGPNQPQHF. Written as DNA, the CDR3 is TGCGCCAGCAGCCAAGGGGTTTGGGGGCCCAATCAGCCCCAGCATTTT.

The chain uses TRBV5-4 and TRBJ2-1, with D uncertain. V lost 5 bases and J 9 bases, leaving 9 bases between the germline ends. CDR3 length equals 11 residues. Germline CDR1 is SGHNT and CDR2 is YYREEE (reference sequence). For the CDR3, the DNA is TGTGCCAGCAGGGTCGACACTGAGCAGTTCTTC. Its translation is CASRVDTEQFF.

The chain employs TRBV6-5 and TRBJ2-5; D is possibly TRBD2 (6 bases). The CDR3 has 14 residues. In germline, CDR1 is MNHEY, CDR2 SVGAGI. V was shortened by 7 bases and J by 11 bases, with 23 bases between the two germline ends. The CDR3 DNA reads TGTGCCAGCATGGGGATGGCGGGGTCATGGGAGCAGTACTTC. As protein: CASMGMAGSWEQYF.

The chain recombines TRBV5-1 with TRBJ2-1, with 7 positions matching TRBD1. V lost 3 bases to trimming and J lost 9 bases; unmatched junction nucleotides: 6. The germline V gene has CDR1 SGHRS and CDR2 YFSETQ. CDR3 length: 13 residues. In DNA form, the CDR3 reads TGCGCCAGCAGCTCACCGGACAGGTCTGAGCAGTTCTTC. The encoded protein is CASSSPDRSEQFF.

This chain joins TRBV10-3 and TRBJ2-3; D is unresolved. Germline-derived CDR1 and CDR2 are ENHRY and SYGVKD. This CDR3 spans 14 amino acids. V was clipped by 11 bases and J by 0 bases, with 15 bases between them. DNA of the CDR3: TGTGCCTCAAAGACGGGTGCTAGCACAGATACGCAGTATTTT. It specifies CASKTGASTDTQYF.